These 30 T cell receptor beta chains were sequenced from one sample in a study of T cells in Graves' hyperthyroidism and ophthalmopathy. RNA transcripts yielded amplified TCR beta CDR3 regions. First-round RT-PCR of the TCR CDR3 relied on the HTBI primer set. One entry per CDR3 protein, called by TCRdb with MiXCR from the multiplex PCR reads. In the table there are 300,000 to 400,000 distinct CDR3 sequences, roughly 18% of which are singletons. Sequencing was performed on blood. These receptors originate from a woman in her 50s with Graves' hyperthyroidism.

The sample holds many counts of this clonotype. CDR3 coding DNA: TGCAGCGTTCTCCCGGAGGGGCCAGAGACCCAGTACTTC. Translated: CSVLPEGPETQYF. V gene TRBV29-1 combines with J gene TRBJ2-5; tentatively, D is TRBD2 (6 bases). V dropped 5 bases and J dropped 4 bases, with 14 bases sitting between them. There are 13 residues in the CDR3. Germline V gene data show CDR1 as SQVTM and CDR2 as ANQGSEA.

Only a few counts were recorded for this clonotype. The CDR3 sequence: CASSQGLVGAYEQYV. The CDR3 coding sequence is TGCGCCAGCAGCCAGGGACTAGTCGGGGCCTACGAGCAGTACGTC. This chain uses TRBV4-1 with TRBJ2-7; 8 bases map to TRBD2. The junction had 6 bases not matched to a gene; V was cut back by 3 bases and J by 2 bases. CDR3 size: 15 residues. Germline V CDR1 and CDR2: MGHRA, YSYEKL.

The chain is built from TRBV29-1 and TRBJ1-2; D not resolved. CDR3 length: 13 amino acids. CDR1 is SQVTM, CDR2 ANQGSEA, per germline. Trimming took 6 bases from V and 13 from J, leaving 24 bases between them. The CDR3 here is CSVPSGRALLGTF. The CDR3 nucleotides read TGCAGCGTACCGAGCGGGAGGGCGCTGTTAGGCACCTTC.

The chain employs TRBV12-3 or TRBV12-4 and TRBJ1-4, with D possibly matching TRBD1 (6 bases). Trimming stripped 7 bases from V and 8 bases from J, with 29 bases between. This CDR3 has 18 residues. In DNA form, the CDR3 reads TGTGCCAGCACCCTCTTCTTTGACCCCGGACAGCTCCCGGAAAAACTGTTTTTT. Translated, it gives CASTLFFDPGQLPEKLFF.

The gene calls are TRBV28 and TRBJ2-3; possible D gene TRBD1, 5 bases. Judging by the DNA end, TRBJ1-5 fits better; the J call may be wrong. CDR3 size: 14 residues. The germline CDR1 and CDR2 sequences are MDHEN and SYDVKM. This CDR3 is CASSSAGRTDTQHF. The CDR3 bases are TGTGCCAGCAGCTCAGCGGGGCGCACAGATACGCAGCATTTT.

The genes are TRBV30 and TRBJ2-5; D is perhaps TRBD1 (6 bases). CDR3 length: 14 amino acids. V was cut by 0 bases and J by 5 bases, with 13 bases left in between. CDR1 is GTSNPN, CDR2 SVGIG, per germline (reference sequence). This CDR3 is CAWSVLGAEETQYF. Written as DNA, the CDR3 is TGTGCCTGGAGTGTACTGGGGGCGGAGGAGACCCAGTACTTC.

In this sample, this clonotype turned up a few times. The chain joins TRBV7-9 to TRBJ1-2; the D is unclear. V shed 3 bases and J shed 7 bases, with 12 bases lying between them. This CDR3 is built from 13 residues. The V gene's germline CDR1 is SEHNR and CDR2 FQNEAQ (reference sequence). CDR3 protein: CASSFEESSGYTF. The DNA of the CDR3 is TGTGCCAGCAGCTTCGAGGAGTCTTCTGGCTACACCTTC.

This sequence joins TRBV7-9 and TRBJ1-4; no reliable D call. There are 16 residues in the CDR3. Germline V gives CDR1 SEHNR, CDR2 FQNEAQ (reference sequence). Trimming pared 0 bases from V and 4 bases from J, leaving 12 bases between. Here the CDR3 DNA reads TGTGCCAGCAGCTTAGCGGACGAGGGAATTAATGAAAAACTGTTTTTT. Protein sequence: CASSLADEGINEKLFF.

The gene calls are TRBV28 and TRBJ2-3; D uncertain. Trimming stripped 6 bases from V and 7 bases from J, with 14 bases between. Germline V gene lookup returns CDR1 MDHEN and CDR2 SYDVKM. This CDR3 is 13 amino acids long. This chain's CDR3 is CASSPLAPNTQYF. In nucleotides, the CDR3 is TGTGCCAGCAGCCCTTTAGCCCCCAATACGCAGTATTTT. Using reference TRBV28 and TRBJ2-3 for the parts outside the CDR3, the full variable domain is DVKVTQSSRYLVKRTGEKVFLECVQDMDHENMFWYRQDPGLGLRLIYFSYDVKMKEKGDIPEGYSVSREKKERFSLILESASTNQTSMYLCASSPLAPNTQYFGPGTRLTVL.

This clonotype came up many times. The chain uses TRBV6-1 and TRBJ1-5, with D perhaps matching TRBD1 (5 bases). The germline V gene encodes CDR1 MNHNS and CDR2 SASEGT. The V gene lost 6 bases and the J gene lost 4 bases, with 10 bases spanning the gap. This CDR3 region has 13 residues. This CDR3 reads CASSWDVNQPQHF. CDR3 nucleotide sequence: TGTGCCAGCAGCTGGGACGTAAATCAGCCCCAGCATTTT.

V is TRBV18 and J is TRBJ2-7, with D tentatively TRBD1 (6 bases). This CDR3 contains 15 residues. The ends were cut back, 3 bases at V and 0 bases at J, with 12 bases in the middle. From germline, CDR1 is KGHSH and CDR2 LQKENI. The CDR3 nucleotides read TGTGCCAGCTCACCCCGACAGGAGAGCTCCTACGAGCAGTACTTC. It yields the protein CASSPRQESSYEQYF. The variable domain in full, completed from reference TRBV18 and TRBJ2-7, reads NAGVMQNPRHLVRRRGQEARLRCSPMKGHSHVYWYRQLPEEGLKFMVYLQKENIIDESGMPKERFSAEFPKEGPSILRIQQVVRGDSAAYFCASSPRQESSYEQYFGPGTRLTVT.

This clonotype was counted between two and nine times. CDR3 sequence: CASSRVEGSTEAFF. The CDR3 bases are TGTGCCAGCAGCAGGGTGGAGGGGAGCACTGAAGCTTTCTTT. The V and J genes are TRBV5-6 and TRBJ1-1, with TRBD1 as a possible D gene (5 bases). The CDR3 covers 14 residues. Looked up from germline, CDR1 is SGHDT and CDR2 is YYEEEE. The V gene lost 4 bases and the J gene lost 4 bases, with 14 bases spanning the gap. The whole variable domain, filled in from reference TRBV5-6 and TRBJ1-1, reads DAGVTQSPTHLIKTRGQQVTLRCSPKSGHDTVSWYQQALGQGPQFIFQYYEEEERQRGNFPDRFSGHQFPNYSSELNVNALLLGDSALYLCASSRVEGSTEAFFGQGTRLTVV.

This clonotype appeared many times. The chain joins TRBV18 to TRBJ2-3; D gene unclear. Deletions cut 8 bases from V and 6 bases from J, with 12 bases between. Germline CDR1 KGHSH, CDR2 LQKENI. This CDR3 spans 12 amino acids. CDR3 nucleotide sequence: TGTGCCAGCACGACATCGCAGGATACGCAGTATTTT. Protein: CASTTSQDTQYF.

Many counts were recorded for this clonotype. V is TRBV20-1 and J is TRBJ2-5; 7 bases line up with TRBD1. CDR3 length equals 15 residues. V was clipped by 5 bases and J by 5 bases; unmatched bases: 14. The germline CDR1 and CDR2 sequences are DFQATT and SNEGSKA (reference sequence). DNA of the CDR3: TGCAGTGCTCGAGGGGGCGGTGATCGATTGGAGACCCAGTACTTC. Encoded protein: CSARGGGDRLETQYF.

This clonotype was found a few times. V usage is TRBV7-3 and J usage is TRBJ1-2; no reliable D call. V shed 1 base and J shed 6 bases, with 9 bases lying between them. This CDR3 is built from 13 residues. Germline CDR1 is SGHTA and CDR2 is FQGTGA. For the CDR3, the DNA is TGTGCCAGCAGCTTAAGTACTGGGGATGGCTACACCTTC. It translates to CASSLSTGDGYTF.

This clonotype is categorized as medium-sized. The rearrangement joins TRBV7-2 to TRBJ1-5; D may be TRBD1 (5 bases). Germline V gene lookup returns CDR1 SGHTA and CDR2 FQGNSA. Trimming shortened V by 1 base and J by 6 bases, and 13 bases separated the two germline ends. CDR3 length: 15 residues. The CDR3 loop reads CASSLDGGLAQPQHF. The CDR3 DNA follows: TGTGCCAGCAGCTTAGATGGGGGATTAGCTCAGCCCCAGCATTTT.

V and J are TRBV25-1 and TRBJ2-5, with 9 bases lining up with TRBD2. V was clipped by 4 bases and J by 11 bases; unmatched bases: 8. There are 13 residues in the CDR3. The germline V gene has CDR1 MGHDK and CDR2 SYGVNS. CDR3 region: CASSGGSGGRQYF. The CDR3 DNA reads as TGTGCCAGCAGTGGGGGTAGCGGGGGTCGTCAGTACTTC.

This clonotype has a handful of counts. This rearrangement joins TRBV12-3 or TRBV12-4 to TRBJ2-1; D is perhaps TRBD1 (6 bases). Trimming shortened V by 1 base and J by 9 bases, and 13 bases separated the two germline ends. The CDR3 spans 14 residues. The CDR3 sequence is CASSLGGGKGEQFF. In nucleotides, the CDR3 is TGTGCCAGCAGTTTAGGAGGGGGAAAGGGTGAGCAGTTCTTC.

This clonotype was observed at least ten times. The rearrangement links TRBV7-2 to TRBJ1-2; D not resolved. This CDR3 contains 14 residues. V gave up 6 bases and J gave up 7 bases, with 18 bases separating them. The germline CDR1 and CDR2 sequences are SGHTA and FQGNSA. DNA for the CDR3: TGTGCCAGCAGTCCGGGCGGCTGGAGGGTTGGCTACACCTTC. Its translation is CASSPGGWRVGYTF. Looking up the rest from reference TRBV7-2 and TRBJ1-2 gives the full variable domain: GAGVSQSPSNKVTEKGKDVELRCDPISGHTALYWYRQSLGQGLEFLIYFQGNSAPDKSGLPSDRFSAERTGGSVSTLTIQRTQQEDSAVYLCASSPGGWRVGYTFGSGTRLTVV.

At least ten counts were recorded for this clonotype. The rearrangement joins TRBV11-1 to TRBJ1-5; a weak D match, TRBD1 (5 bases). The CDR3 has 17 residues. The V end was cut by 3 bases, the J end by 5 bases, with 20 bases between. Germline-derived CDR1 and CDR2 are SGHAT and FQDESV (reference sequence). The CDR3 here is CASSLTPTAQGDQPQHF. The CDR3 DNA sequence: TGTGCCAGCAGCTTGACACCGACAGCTCAAGGAGATCAGCCCCAGCATTTT.

This clonotype occurred many times. The chain recombines TRBV6-7 with TRBJ1-5; D uncertain. TRBV6-7 is identified as an open reading frame with a role that is uncertain. CDR3 length equals 15 residues. V was cut by 0 bases and J by 0 bases, with 6 bases left in between. The CDR3 loop reads CASSYSTGSNQPQHF. The CDR3 region has the DNA TGTGCCAGCAGTTACTCGACGGGTAGCAATCAGCCCCAGCATTTT.

Ten or more counts support this clonotype. The chain joins TRBV5-6 to TRBJ2-7; no firm D call. V was pared by 4 bases and J by 3 bases, with 14 bases between. CDR1 and CDR2 (germline): SGHDT, YYEEEE. The CDR3 has 14 residues. The CDR3 loop is CASSPRITRYEQYF. The CDR3 nucleotides are TGTGCCAGCAGCCCCCGGATCACGCGCTACGAGCAGTACTTC.

A few counts support this clonotype. This chain uses TRBV6-5 with TRBJ2-3; D is unresolved. V lost 2 bases, J lost 2 bases, and 5 bases lay in between. CDR3 length: 13 amino acids. The germline V gene encodes CDR1 MNHEY and CDR2 SVGAGI. CDR3 sequence: CASSYANTDTQYF. For the CDR3, the DNA is TGTGCCAGCAGTTACGCTAACACAGATACGCAGTATTTT.

This clonotype occurred many times. V usage is TRBV12-3 or TRBV12-4 and J usage is TRBJ1-1; a weak D match, TRBD1 (5 bases). The CDR3 is made up of 12 amino acids. The V gene lost 5 bases and the J gene lost 3 bases, with 7 bases spanning the gap. DNA of the CDR3: TGTGCCAGCAGTCCAGGGCACACTGAAGCTTTCTTT. Residues: CASSPGHTEAFF.

The rearrangement uses TRBV19 and TRBJ2-5; weak D call: TRBD1 (5 bases). The CDR3 extends over 13 amino acids. The V end lost 1 base, the J end lost 4 bases, and 7 bases lay between the germline ends. The germline gives CDR1 LNHDA, CDR2 SQIVND (reference sequence). This CDR3 reads CASSIGGRETQYF. The CDR3, as DNA: TGTGCCAGTAGTATAGGGGGCAGAGAGACCCAGTACTTC. Complete variable domain (other parts from reference TRBV19 and TRBJ2-5): DGGITQSPKYLFRKEGQNVTLSCEQNLNHDAMYWYRQDPGQGLRLIYYSQIVNDFQKGDIAEGYSVSREKKESFPLTVTSAQKNPTAFYLCASSIGGRETQYFGPGTRLLVL.

V and J are TRBV19 and TRBJ1-1, with D unresolved. Germline CDR1 is LNHDA and CDR2 is SQIVND (reference sequence). The V end was cut by 10 bases, the J end by 5 bases, with 11 bases between. This CDR3 is 11 amino acids long. This CDR3 is CAIILGTEAFF. CDR3 coding DNA: TGTGCCATTATTCTTGGGACTGAAGCTTTCTTT.

This clonotype was seen ten or more times. The chain joins TRBV3-1 to TRBJ2-5; no clear D gene. The CDR3 has 11 amino acids. CDR1 is LGHDT and CDR2 is YNNKEL in the germline V gene (reference sequence). V lost 3 bases and J 5 bases, leaving 4 bases between the germline ends. The CDR3 DNA reads TGTGCCAGCAGCCAGGGGGAGACCCAGTACTTC. Its protein product is CASSQGETQYF.

This clonotype was counted many times. The chain joins TRBV3-1 to TRBJ2-1; no definite D call. Trimming removed 4 bases at V and 8 bases at J, with 12 bases between. Germline V gives CDR1 LGHDT, CDR2 YNNKEL (reference sequence). The CDR3 runs 13 residues. The chain's CDR3 is CASSLGLGDEQFF. For the CDR3, the DNA is TGTGCCAGCAGCCTGGGGTTGGGTGATGAGCAGTTCTTC.

This clonotype was found a few times. The rearrangement links TRBV7-2 to TRBJ1-2; possible D gene TRBD1, 6 bases. Looked up from germline, CDR1 is SGHTA and CDR2 is FQGNSA. There are 15 residues in the CDR3. The V gene lost 2 bases and the J gene lost 5 bases, with 15 bases spanning the gap. The CDR3 DNA follows: TGTGCCAGCAGCTTATGGGGGGCAGGAGTTTATGGCTACACCTTC. It is translated as CASSLWGAGVYGYTF.

The V call is TRBV12-3 or TRBV12-4, the J call TRBJ1-6; D is uncertain. Trimming pared 3 bases from V and 2 bases from J, leaving 8 bases between. The CDR3 length is 15 residues. Here the CDR3 DNA reads TGTGCCAGCAGTTTCGCACGGGCCTATAATTCACCCCTCCACTTT. It specifies CASSFARAYNSPLHF.